This T cell receptor beta chain was recorded in a study of response to subunit inactivated influenza vaccine. The V end lost 3 bases, the J end lost 7 bases, and 20 bases lay between the germline ends. Germline V gene data show CDR1 as SGDLS and CDR2 as YYNGEE. CDR3 length equals 16 residues. Study results and limitations: Authors suggested each seasonal flu vaccination may recruit only limited numbers of new T cells.

MiXCR was run by TCRdb on the RT-PCR reads, yielding one entry per CDR3 protein. The data hold about 190,000 distinct CDR3 sequences, with under 15% observed a single time. On this clonotype itself: Its antigen remains unidentified.

The source of this sequence is a man over 45 who received an inactivated influenza vaccine. The J gene is TRBJ1-5, the V gene TRBV9; D may be TRBD1 (6 bases). The source was CD8+ T cells sorted from PBMCs, collected around 5 days after vaccination. CDR3 sequence reads: CASSEGGEPRGQPQHF. The CDR3 coding sequence is TGTGCCAGCAGCGAGGGGGGGGAGCCACGCGGGCAGCCCCAGCATTTT.